This T cell receptor (beta chain) derives from a study of cytomegalovirus exposure and HLA in healthy donors. Primers for the PCR totalled 60 Vbeta and 13 Jbeta. The data were produced by immunoSEQ multiplex PCR, yet TCRdb's version contains in-frame clones alone and is incomplete. This sample carries around 170,000 clones, around 80% of them seen once, and the ten largest clones take around 0.69%. This clone appeared a few times. Its antigen is unknown. Study results and caveats: Analysis was carried out at a later point, and it linked a missense DCLRE1C variant to TCR beta V- and J-gene trimming. The authors listed some 150 TCR beta chains as cytomegalovirus-associated. Later on, an analysis tied some 17,000 TCR beta sequences to HLA alleles at 0.05 false discovery rate.

CDR1 MNHNS and CDR2 SASEGT come from the germline V gene. This CDR3 contains 15 residues. Unmatched junction bases numbered 10, after V lost 8 bases and J lost 1 base. The sample consisted of PBMCs. The chain links TRBV6-1 to TRBJ1-1, with 7 bases aligning to TRBD1. The clonotype was recovered from a woman aged 40 to 49 in good health and CMV-seronegative. The CDR3 protein is CASELVRGRNTEAFF. CDR3 DNA: TGTGCCAGCGAATTGGTGAGGGGGCGGAACACTGAAGCTTTCTTT.